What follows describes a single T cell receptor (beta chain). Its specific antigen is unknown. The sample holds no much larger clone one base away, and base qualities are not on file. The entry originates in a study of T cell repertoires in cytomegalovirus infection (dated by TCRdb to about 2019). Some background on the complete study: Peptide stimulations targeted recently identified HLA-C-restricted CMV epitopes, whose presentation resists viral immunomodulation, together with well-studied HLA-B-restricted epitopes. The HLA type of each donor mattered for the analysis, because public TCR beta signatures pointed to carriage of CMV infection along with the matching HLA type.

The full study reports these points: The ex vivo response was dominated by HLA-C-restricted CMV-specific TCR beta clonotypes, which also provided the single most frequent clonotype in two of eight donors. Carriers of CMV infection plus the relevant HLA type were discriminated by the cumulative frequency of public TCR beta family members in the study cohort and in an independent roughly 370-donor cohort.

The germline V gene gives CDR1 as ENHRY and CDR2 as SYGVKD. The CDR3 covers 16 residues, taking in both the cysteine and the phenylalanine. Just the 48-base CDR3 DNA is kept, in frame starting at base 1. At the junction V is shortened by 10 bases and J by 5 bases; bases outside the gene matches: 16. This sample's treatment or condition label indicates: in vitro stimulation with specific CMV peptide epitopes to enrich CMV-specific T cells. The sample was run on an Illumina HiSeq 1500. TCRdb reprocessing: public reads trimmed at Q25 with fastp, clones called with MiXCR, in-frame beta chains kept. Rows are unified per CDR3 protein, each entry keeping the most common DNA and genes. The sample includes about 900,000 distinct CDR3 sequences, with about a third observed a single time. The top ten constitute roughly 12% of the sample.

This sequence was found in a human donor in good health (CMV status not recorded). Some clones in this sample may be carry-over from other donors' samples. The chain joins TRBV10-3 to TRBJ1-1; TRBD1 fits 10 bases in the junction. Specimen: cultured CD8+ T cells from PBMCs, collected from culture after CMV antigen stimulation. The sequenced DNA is TGTGCCACCCTCCCGACAGGGGGCAATTTGTGGACTGAAGCTTTCTTT. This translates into CATLPTGGNLWTEAFF.